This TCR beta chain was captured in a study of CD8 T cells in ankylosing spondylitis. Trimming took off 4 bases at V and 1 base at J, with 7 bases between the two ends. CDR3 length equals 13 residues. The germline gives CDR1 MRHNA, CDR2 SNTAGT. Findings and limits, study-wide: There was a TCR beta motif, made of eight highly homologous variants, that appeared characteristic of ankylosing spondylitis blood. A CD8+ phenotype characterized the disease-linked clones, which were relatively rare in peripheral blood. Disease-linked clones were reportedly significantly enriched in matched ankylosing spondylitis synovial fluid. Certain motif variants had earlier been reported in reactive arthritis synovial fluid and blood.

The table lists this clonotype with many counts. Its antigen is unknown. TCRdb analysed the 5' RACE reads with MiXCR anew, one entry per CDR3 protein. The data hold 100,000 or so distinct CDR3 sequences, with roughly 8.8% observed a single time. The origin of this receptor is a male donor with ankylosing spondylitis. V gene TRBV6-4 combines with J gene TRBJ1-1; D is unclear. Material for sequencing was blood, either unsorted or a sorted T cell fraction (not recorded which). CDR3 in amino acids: CASSGAPNTEAFF. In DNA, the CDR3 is TGTGCCAGCAGTGGCGCCCCGAACACTGAAGCTTTCTTT.